These T cell receptor beta chains were read from a single sample in a study of molecular identifiers for immune sequencing clone quantification. TCRdb re-called the PCR reads with MiXCR, one entry per CDR3 protein. The sample consists of about 640,000 distinct CDR3 sequences, roughly 21% of them appearing once. The specimen was naive CD8+ T cells from blood, with Jurkat cell RNA spiked in. All receptors come from a human donor in good health. Some libraries in this study had Jurkat cell RNA spiked in. Each CDR3 is given with its conserved first and last residue. Fields, in order: D gene, J gene, V gene, clone size, CDR3 DNA, CDR3 protein. D genes are given only for firm matches. Only some rows state a clone size, as once, few, many or a class for expanded clones.

>NA|TRBJ1-5|TRBV2|few
TGTGCCAGCAGTGAAGCTGGACAAAGCAATCAGCCCCAGCATTTT
CASSEAGQSNQPQHF
>NA|TRBJ1-3|TRBV4-3|many
TGCGCCAGCAGCCACGGCAGTGGCTCTGGAAACACCATATATTTT
CASSHGSGSGNTIYF
>NA|TRBJ2-7|TRBV19|few
TGTGCCAGTAGTATCCAGACAGCCTACGAGCAGTACTTC
CASSIQTAYEQYF
>NA|TRBJ2-5|TRBV27|NA
TGTGCCAGCAGTTTTTCACTGGGGGAGACCCGGTACTTC
CASSFSLGETRYF
>NA|TRBJ1-4|TRBV14|many
TGTGCCAGCAGCCCATACGCAGTGCCTAATGAAAAACTGTTTTTT
CASSPYAVPNEKLFF
>NA|TRBJ1-1|TRBV5-5|few
TGTGCCAGCAGCTTGGTAGGGGATGGGACTGAAGCTTTCTTT
CASSLVGDGTEAFF
>TRBD2|TRBJ2-3|TRBV20-1|many
TGCAGTGCTAGAGATTCCAGCGGGGGGGCCACAGATACGCAGTATTTT
CSARDSSGGATDTQYF
>TRBD2|TRBJ2-3|TRBV7-8|many
TGTGCCAGCAGCTTAATGTCTAGCGGGGGGGCTGGAGATACGCAGTATTTT
CASSLMSSGGAGDTQYF
>NA|TRBJ2-7|TRBV4-1|many
TGCGCCAGCAGCCAAGATTGGGCGCAGGGTGTCTACGAGCAGTACTTC
CASSQDWAQGVYEQYF
>TRBD1|TRBJ2-5|TRBV27|many
TGTGCCAGCAGTTTATTGGGACAGCAAGAGACCCAGTACTTC
CASSLLGQQETQYF
>NA|TRBJ1-1|TRBV5-4|many
TGTGCCAGCAGCCCTGACTGGACATTTAACACTGAAGCTTTCTTT
CASSPDWTFNTEAFF
>TRBD1|TRBJ2-7|TRBV20-1|many
TGCAGTGCTAGAGTATTCGGGACAGGGGACTACGAGCAGTACTTC
CSARVFGTGDYEQYF
>NA|TRBJ2-7|TRBV7-9|NA
TGTGCCAGCAGCTTAGGTTTGGGACTGAGCTCCTACGAGCAGTACTTC
CASSLGLGLSSYEQYF
>TRBD2|TRBJ2-1|TRBV13|many
TGTGCCAGCAGCTTAGGCTATCGGACTAGCGGGGTTGATGAGCAGTTCTTC
CASSLGYRTSGVDEQFF
>TRBD1|TRBJ1-2|TRBV12-3/TRBV12-4|NA
TGTGCCAGCAGCATAGGACAGGGGAGAGCTAACTATGGCTACACCTTC
CASSIGQGRANYGYTF
>TRBD1|TRBJ2-7|TRBV4-3|many
TGCGCCAGCAGCCTCGACAGGGGCGAACCCTACGAGCAGTACTTC
CASSLDRGEPYEQYF
>TRBD2|TRBJ2-2|TRBV5-3|NA
TGTGCCAGCAGTCGAGTTCCTCAGGGAGGGACCGGGGAGCTGTTTTTT
CASSRVPQGGTGELFF
>NA|TRBJ2-7|TRBV7-2|many
TGTGCCAGCAGCTTAGATCTGCCCTCCTACGAGCAGTACTTC
CASSLDLPSYEQYF
>NA|TRBJ2-7|TRBV9|many
TGTGCCAGCAGCGTAGACACTGCTCTCGAGCAGTACTTC
CASSVDTALEQYF
>NA|TRBJ1-4|TRBV19|many
TGTGCCAGTAGTATCGGTTTTGAAAAACTGTTTTTT
CASSIGFEKLFF
>NA|TRBJ1-1|TRBV15|many
TGTGCCACCAGCAGAGAGATTTACACTGAAGCTTTCTTT
CATSREIYTEAFF
>NA|TRBJ2-3|TRBV27|many
TGTGCCAGCAGTTTAGGGACGAAGCAGTATTTT
CASSLGTKQYF
>TRBD2|TRBJ2-3|TRBV2|few
TGTGCCAGCATCCTCCTAGCGGGGGGCACAGATACGCAGTATTTT
CASILLAGGTDTQYF
>NA|TRBJ1-1|TRBV12-3/TRBV12-4|few
TGTGCCAGCAGTTTACGTGGGCCTGAAGCTTTCTTT
CASSLRGPEAFF
>TRBD2|TRBJ2-3|TRBV10-3|many
TGTGCCATCAGTGAGTCTAGCGGGAGCGGCACAGATACGCAGTATTTT
CAISESSGSGTDTQYF
>TRBD2|TRBJ2-3|TRBV2|many
TGTGCCAGCAGCGTTACTAGCGGGGGGGCCGTAGCAGATACGCAGTATTTT
CASSVTSGGAVADTQYF
>TRBD1|TRBJ2-7|TRBV6-5|few
TGTGCCAGCAGTAAAACGGACAGGGTGTTGGCCGAGCAGTACTTC
CASSKTDRVLAEQYF
>TRBD1|TRBJ1-1|TRBV30|many
TGTGCCTGGAACCAACAGGGGTACACTGAAGCTTTCTTT
CAWNQQGYTEAFF
>TRBD1|TRBJ2-3|TRBV18|few
TGTGCCAGCTCAGAGGGACAGGGAAGGCCAGGTACAGATACGCAGTATTTT
CASSEGQGRPGTDTQYF
>NA|TRBJ2-1|TRBV24-1|NA
TGTGCCACCAGTGATTGGTGGGACAATGAGCAGTTCTTC
CATSDWWDNEQFF
>TRBD2|TRBJ2-3|TRBV5-4|few
TGTGCCAGCAGCGAGACTAGCAGCACAGATACGCAGTATTTT
CASSETSSTDTQYF
>NA|TRBJ2-3|TRBV27|few
TGTGCCAGCAGTTTATCCCGCGGAGATACGCAGTATTTT
CASSLSRGDTQYF
>NA|TRBJ1-1|TRBV5-4|many
TGTGCCAGCAGCCACCCGGCCGGGGAGAACACTGAAGCTTTCTTT
CASSHPAGENTEAFF
>NA|TRBJ1-2|TRBV4-2|few
TGTGCCAGCAGCCAAGATCTAATGCCGGGCCGCTCAGATGGCTACACCTTC
CASSQDLMPGRSDGYTF
>NA|TRBJ1-1|TRBV7-9|many
TGTGCCAGCAGCCGTACACTGAACACTGAAGCTTTCTTT
CASSRTLNTEAFF
>NA|TRBJ2-2|TRBV9|many
TGTGCCAGCAGCGTATTGCTCGTGAACACCGGGGAGCTGTTTTTT
CASSVLLVNTGELFF
>TRBD1|TRBJ1-1|TRBV4-1|NA
TGCGCCAGCAGCCAACTAACAGGGGCACACACTGAAGCTTTCTTT
CASSQLTGAHTEAFF
>TRBD2|TRBJ2-7|TRBV5-5|many
TGTGCCAGCAGCGGGACTAGCGGGAGTCCCGAGCAGTACTTC
CASSGTSGSPEQYF
>NA|TRBJ1-1|TRBV3-1|many
TGTGCCAGCAGCCCTCGAGGTCGGACTGAAGCTTTCTTT
CASSPRGRTEAFF
>TRBD1|TRBJ2-7|TRBV20-1|few
TGCAGTGCTAGAGGTATACCGGGACAGAGGTCCTACGAGCAGTACTTC
CSARGIPGQRSYEQYF
>NA|TRBJ1-4|TRBV6-1|NA
TGTGCCAGCAGTTCTGACCGAGCAACTAATGAAAAACTGTTTTTT
CASSSDRATNEKLFF
>TRBD1|TRBJ2-5|TRBV7-8|few
TGTGCCAGCAGCACGGACAGGGAACAAGAGACCCAGTACTTC
CASSTDREQETQYF
>TRBD1|TRBJ2-7|TRBV5-4|many
TGCGCCAGCAGCCTCGGACAGGGTAGCTCCTACGAGCAGTACTTC
CASSLGQGSSYEQYF
>NA|TRBJ2-7|TRBV20-1|NA
TGCAGTGCTAGAGACACCGCCGTAACCTACGAGCAGTACTTC
CSARDTAVTYEQYF
>NA|TRBJ2-3|TRBV9|many
TGTGCCAGCAGCGTAGTCGGGACGACCTCAACAGATACGCAGTATTTT
CASSVVGTTSTDTQYF
>TRBD2|TRBJ2-1|TRBV6-2/TRBV6-3|NA
TGTGCCAGCCTGGGTCTAGCGGCAACTTACAATGAGCAGTTCTTC
CASLGLAATYNEQFF
>TRBD1|TRBJ1-5|TRBV19|many
TGTGCCAGTAGTATAGGGGACAGGGGGCTTCAGCCCCAGCATTTT
CASSIGDRGLQPQHF
>NA|TRBJ1-6|TRBV4-1|few
TGCGCCAGCAGCCCGGGCGGGGGTTCACCCCTCCACTTT
CASSPGGGSPLHF
>NA|TRBJ2-1|TRBV29-1|NA
TGCAGCGTGGAGGACAGCCACAATGAGCAGTTCTTC
CSVEDSHNEQFF
>NA|TRBJ2-1|TRBV24-1|NA
TGTGCCACCAGTGATTATAGTTACAATGAGCAGTTCTTC
CATSDYSYNEQFF
>NA|TRBJ2-7|TRBV5-3|NA
TGTGCCAGCAGCTTTCCGGACAGCCCCTACGAGCAGTACTTC
CASSFPDSPYEQYF
>TRBD1|TRBJ2-7|TRBV9|NA
TGTGCCAGCAGCGAACAGGGGGAGAGAGACGAGCAGTACTTC
CASSEQGERDEQYF
>NA|TRBJ1-1|TRBV5-6|many
TGTGCCAGCAGCTCTTTGGACAGCCTGAACACTGAAGCTTTCTTT
CASSSLDSLNTEAFF
>NA|TRBJ1-5|TRBV5-5|many
TGTGCCAGCAGCTTTGAGGGCGTTAGCAATCAGCCCCAGCATTTT
CASSFEGVSNQPQHF
>NA|TRBJ2-7|TRBV5-6|many
TGTGCCAGCAGCTTGAAAGAGGCGCAGGGCTACGAGCAGTACTTC
CASSLKEAQGYEQYF
>NA|TRBJ1-1|TRBV13|many
TGTGCCAGCAGCTTAGGTAGGGGATTCACTGAAGCTTTCTTT
CASSLGRGFTEAFF
>TRBD2|TRBJ2-2|TRBV27|few
TGTGCCAGCAGTTGGACTAGCCCGGACACCGGGGAGCTGTTTTTT
CASSWTSPDTGELFF
>NA|TRBJ2-4|TRBV24-1|many
TGTGCCACCAGTGATTTGCGGATCATAGCCAAAAACATTCAGTACTTC
CATSDLRIIAKNIQYF
>NA|TRBJ2-5|TRBV28|many
TGTGCCAGCAGTTTATCACAGTCAGACATGGGAGCCCAAGAGACCCAGTACTTC
CASSLSQSDMGAQETQYF
>TRBD2|TRBJ2-3|TRBV28|many
TGTGCCAGCACTTACCAGACTAGCCGAACAGATACGCAGTATTTT
CASTYQTSRTDTQYF